The rows below give T cell receptor beta chains drawn from one sample of a study of shared clonotypes between healthy human individuals. Repertoires were generated with immunoSEQ multiplex PCR, while TCRdb's copy carries only in-frame clones and drops some. This sample carries about 2 million clones, 90% to 95% of them seen once, and the ten largest clones take more than 0.1%. The specimen was naive CD4+ T cells sorted from blood. These receptors were taken from a man between 18 and 29 years old in good health. The CDR3 runs from the conserved cysteine through the conserved F or W. Fields, in order: D gene, J gene, V gene, clone size, CDR3 DNA, CDR3 protein. The D gene is left open where the match is weak. Clone size appears in some rows only: once, few, many, or a class for an expanded clone.

>.|TRBJ2-2|TRBV5-5|.
TGTGCCAGCAGCGCCCGGGAGACCGGGGAGCTGTTTTTT
CASSARETGELFF
>.|TRBJ2-7|TRBV5-1|.
TGCGCCAGCAGCTTCGGGGGCGTGGACGAGCAGTACTTC
CASSFGGVDEQYF
>TRBD2|TRBJ2-5|TRBV5-4|.
TGTGCCAGCAGCTTCGTAGCGGGGGGCTTCCAAGAGACCCAGTACTTC
CASSFVAGGFQETQYF
>TRBD2|TRBJ2-5|TRBV13|once
TGTGCCAGCAGCTTATCGGGACTAGCGGGGGCTATAGAGACCCAGTACTTC
CASSLSGLAGAIETQYF
>.|TRBJ1-2|TRBV10-3|.
TGTGCCATCGGGGCTAACTATGGCTACACCTTC
CAIGANYGYTF
>TRBD1|TRBJ1-2|TRBV7-2|once
TGTGCCAGCAGCCTCCGGGACAGGGAATATGGCTACACCTTC
CASSLRDREYGYTF
>TRBD2|TRBJ2-1|TRBV11-1|.
TGTGCCAGCAGTCAAAGACTAGCGCCCAATGAGCAGTTCTTC
CASSQRLAPNEQFF
>.|TRBJ1-2|TRBV7-2|.
TGTGCCAGCAGCTTAGCTTCCTATGGCTACACCTTC
CASSLASYGYTF
>TRBD2|TRBJ2-3|TRBV7-8|.
TGTGCCAGCAGCCCTGCCCAGGCACGAAGTAGCGGGAGGCTGGAGGATACGCAGTATTTT
CASSPAQARSSGRLEDTQYF
>TRBD1|TRBJ1-2|TRBV5-4|.
TGTGCCAGCAGCCCCCAGACAGGGAGCTACACCTTC
CASSPQTGSYTF
>.|TRBJ1-6|TRBV6-5|once
TGTGCCAGCAGCCTGGGAAGGGGATGGGGATCACCCCTCCACTTT
CASSLGRGWGSPLHF
>TRBD1|TRBJ2-7|TRBV10-3|.
TGTGCCATCACTCCGGGACAGGGTAGCGAGCAGTACTTC
CAITPGQGSEQYF
>.|TRBJ2-7|TRBV25-1|.
TGTGCCAGCAGTGACCCCAAGGGGACCGGGGAGCAGTACTTC
CASSDPKGTGEQYF
>TRBD1|TRBJ1-1|TRBV30|.
TGTGCCTGGACCAGACAGGGGGGGAACACTGAAGCTTTCTTT
CAWTRQGGNTEAFF
>.|TRBJ1-5|TRBV5-5|.
TGTGCCAGCAGCTGGGGACAAGATAGCAATCAGCCCCAGCATTTT
CASSWGQDSNQPQHF
>TRBD2|TRBJ2-7|TRBV13|.
TGTGCCAGCAGCCTACGACTAGCGGGAGCGAACTACGAGCAGTACTTC
CASSLRLAGANYEQYF
>.|TRBJ2-7|TRBV2|.
TGTGCCAGCATCGAAGAGGGGTCAGACCAGTACTTC
CASIEEGSDQYF
>TRBD2|TRBJ2-5|TRBV5-1|.
TGCGCCAGCAGCTTGGGACTAGCGGACGCCCAAGAGACCCAGTACTTC
CASSLGLADAQETQYF
>TRBD1|TRBJ1-1|TRBV29-1|few
TGCAGCGTTCGGCGGGACAGGGGGCGGAACACTGAAGCTTTCTTT
CSVRRDRGRNTEAFF
>.|TRBJ1-6|TRBV18|.
TGTGCCAGCTCAGACTCCGGGGAGTCACCCCTCCACTTT
CASSDSGESPLHF
>.|TRBJ1-2|TRBV2|once
TGTGCCAGCAGTGAGGGAGGGGCTCGCGTCAACTATGGCTACACCTTC
CASSEGGARVNYGYTF
>TRBD2|TRBJ2-1|TRBV29-1|.
TGCAGCACCTCGACTAGCTCTGTTGAGCAGTTCTTC
CSTSTSSVEQFF
>TRBD2|TRBJ2-7|TRBV7-2|.
TGTGCCAGCAGCTTAGCTCTAGCGGGGGACGAGCAGTACTTC
CASSLALAGDEQYF
>.|TRBJ2-3|TRBV9|many
TGTGCCAGCAGCCGGGACGGCGGCACAGATACGCAGTATTTT
CASSRDGGTDTQYF
>.|TRBJ2-3|TRBV5-1|.
TGCGCCAGCAGCTTAGGGGATACGCAGTATTTT
CASSLGDTQYF
>TRBD2|TRBJ2-1|TRBV5-1|.
TGCGCCAGCAGCTTGGAGGGGACTAGCGGGATGAGTGAGCAGTTCTTC
CASSLEGTSGMSEQFF
>TRBD1|TRBJ2-1|TRBV4-2|once
TGTGCCAGCAGCCATGCCGGGGGACAGGGAAGGGGTGAGCAGTTCTTC
CASSHAGGQGRGEQFF
>.|TRBJ2-3|TRBV11-3|.
TGTGCCAGCAGCTTAGGTTCAGGGCACGTACCACTAGATACGCAGTATTTT
CASSLGSGHVPLDTQYF
>.|TRBJ1-4|TRBV18|.
TGTGCCAGCTCACCGCCGGGACACATTAATGAAAAACTGTTTTTT
CASSPPGHINEKLFF
>.|TRBJ2-7|TRBV2|.
TGTGCCAGCAGTGACAGTTCCTACGAGCAGTACTTC
CASSDSSYEQYF
>.|TRBJ2-7|TRBV13|.
TGTGCCAGCAGCCGCGGGTTTGAGCAGTACTTC
CASSRGFEQYF
>TRBD1|TRBJ2-7|TRBV5-4|.
TGTGCCAGCAGCGCCGCCGGGACAGGGGGCTACGAGCAGTACTTC
CASSAAGTGGYEQYF
>TRBD1|TRBJ2-5|TRBV6-1|.
TGTGCCAGCAGTGAATTACGACAGGGGGCTTGGGAGACCCAGTACTTC
CASSELRQGAWETQYF
>.|TRBJ2-2|TRBV11-2|.
TGTGCCAGCTCTTTTCCCGGGGAGCTGTTTTTT
CASSFPGELFF
>.|TRBJ2-2|TRBV6-5|.
TGTGCCAGCAGTTATACCACCGGGGAGCTGTTTTTT
CASSYTTGELFF
>.|TRBJ1-5|TRBV9|.
TGTGCCAGCAGCGTGGACAGCCGGAATCAGCCCCAGCATTTT
CASSVDSRNQPQHF
>.|TRBJ2-3|TRBV9|.
TGTGCCAGCAGCGTAGACCGAGAAACAAGCACAGATACGCAGTATTTT
CASSVDRETSTDTQYF
>.|TRBJ2-4|TRBV7-2|.
TGTGCCAGCAGCCCTGGGACCGTGAGGGGCATTCAGTACTTC
CASSPGTVRGIQYF
>TRBD1|TRBJ2-7|TRBV6-1|.
TGTGCCAGCAGTGTCCTAAAAGGGACAGGACAGTACGAGCAGTACTTC
CASSVLKGTGQYEQYF
>.|TRBJ1-1|TRBV18|.
TGTGCCAGCTCACCACAGGGGTACATGAACACTGAAGCTTTCTTT
CASSPQGYMNTEAFF
>.|TRBJ1-6|TRBV7-2|.
TGTGCCAGCAGCTTATGGGTGAGCAGCTCCTATAATTCACCCCTCCACTTT
CASSLWVSSSYNSPLHF
>.|TRBJ1-4|TRBV2|.
TGTGCCAGCAGTGAAGGAAGGGCTCCAAATGAAAAACTGTTTTTT
CASSEGRAPNEKLFF
>.|TRBJ1-4|TRBV11-2|.
TGTGCCAGCAGCTTAGACGCAGGGGTTAATGAAAAACTGTTTTTT
CASSLDAGVNEKLFF
>.|TRBJ1-3|TRBV4-2|.
TGTGCCAGCAGCCAAGTACAGGGATACTCTGGAAACACCATATATTTT
CASSQVQGYSGNTIYF
>.|TRBJ2-7|TRBV7-9|.
TGTGCCAGCAGCTTAGGCGCCAGGGGATTGTTATGGGAGCAGTACTTC
CASSLGARGLLWEQYF
>.|TRBJ1-3|TRBV30|.
TGTGCCTCACGGGGGGACGGAAACACCATATATTTT
CASRGDGNTIYF
>TRBD2|TRBJ2-1|TRBV7-2|.
TGTGCCAGCAGCTTAGAACTAGCGGGAGGGGAGCAGTTCTTC
CASSLELAGGEQFF
>.|TRBJ1-2|TRBV7-3|.
TGTGCCAGCAGCTTAAATGGGTTGGGTAATGGCTACACCTTC
CASSLNGLGNGYTF
>TRBD1|TRBJ1-2|TRBV10-3|.
TGTGCCATCAGTGAGTCGGACAGGGCGGATGGCTACACCTTC
CAISESDRADGYTF
>TRBD1|TRBJ2-7|TRBV7-9|.
TGTGCCAGCAGCTTAGCCGGACAGGGGGGCGAGCAGTACTTC
CASSLAGQGGEQYF
>.|TRBJ1-2|TRBV7-9|.
TGTGCCAGCAGCCCGCGGACACTCAACTATGGCTACACCTTC
CASSPRTLNYGYTF
>TRBD1|TRBJ1-1|TRBV18|.
TGTGCCAGCTCACGACAGGGATCCACTGAAGCTTTCTTT
CASSRQGSTEAFF
>.|TRBJ2-7|TRBV2|.
TGTGCCAGCAGTGAAAGGACCGACAAAATCGAGCAGTACTTC
CASSERTDKIEQYF
>.|TRBJ2-5|TRBV6-5|.
TGTGCCAGCAGTCTGTTTCAGGGTGAGGAGACCCAGTACTTC
CASSLFQGEETQYF
>.|TRBJ2-7|TRBV2|.
TGTGCCAGCAGGGAAGAACCCCTAGCGTCTGCCTACGAGCAGTACTTC
CASREEPLASAYEQYF
>TRBD2|TRBJ2-5|TRBV2|once
TGTGCCAGCAGCTTAGCGGGACGGCAAGAGACCCAGTACTTC
CASSLAGRQETQYF
>.|TRBJ1-6|TRBV9|.
TGTGCCAGCAGCGTAGGCGGGCAGGGTGGTTCACCCCTCCACTTT
CASSVGGQGGSPLHF